The 27 T cell receptor beta chains given below trace back to one sample, sequenced in a study of T cells in localized non-small cell lung cancer. Assay: immunoSEQ multiplex PCR; the TCRdb copy retains only in-frame clones and omits some. The sample carries some 21,000 clones, approximately 85% recorded once. Source: peripheral blood mononuclear cells, taken before any cancer treatment. These receptors were taken from a male donor aged 60 or over with stage II lung adenocarcinoma.

The chain has TRBV29-1 and TRBJ1-4; a weak D match, TRBD1 (6 bases). In germline, CDR1 is SQVTM, CDR2 ANQGSEA. There are 13 residues in the CDR3. Trimming shortened V by 6 bases and J by 8 bases, and 16 bases separated the two germline ends. CDR3 nucleotide sequence: TGCAGCGTAACAGGGCGGGGTGGCGAAAAACTGTTTTTT. It translates to CSVTGRGGEKLFF.

The chain uses TRBV5-4 and TRBJ2-7; no firm D call. Per the germline V gene, CDR1 is SGHNT and CDR2 is YYREEE (reference sequence). This CDR3 contains 12 residues. Trimming removed 3 bases at V and 2 bases at J, with 6 bases between. As DNA, the CDR3 is TGTGCCAGCAGCTCCTTTCCCTACGAGCAGTACTTC. Translated, it gives CASSSFPYEQYF.

The chain recombines TRBV5-6 with TRBJ2-4; no definite D call. The length of the CDR3 is 14 residues. V lost 1 base, J lost 3 bases, and 8 bases lay in between. Germline CDR1 SGHDT, CDR2 YYEEEE. The CDR3 DNA sequence: TGTGCCAGCAGCTTGACAAACTTCAAAAACATTCAGTACTTC. This sequence encodes CASSLTNFKNIQYF.

The chain recombines TRBV6-6 with TRBJ2-7; TRBD2 matches 7 bases. CDR3 length: 13 residues. Germline trimming cut 1 base from V and 6 bases from J; bases unmatched to any gene: 3. Germline V gene data show CDR1 as MNHNY and CDR2 as SVGAGI (reference sequence). The CDR3 protein is CASSYYASGEQYF. The CDR3 nucleotides read TGTGCCAGCAGTTACTACGCTAGCGGCGAGCAGTACTTC.

CDR3 loop: CASSPRGQRETQYF. The CDR3 region has the DNA TGTGCCAGCAGCCCCAGGGGGCAGAGAGAGACCCAGTACTTC. The chain couples TRBV9 to TRBJ2-5; 8 bases line up with TRBD1. CDR3 size: 14 residues. CDR1 SGDLS and CDR2 YYNGEE come from the germline V gene. V lost 4 bases, J lost 4 bases, and 6 bases stayed unmatched.

The CDR3, as DNA: TGTGCCAGCAGCGAAGCCCCCTCTGGCGGTCAGCCCCAGCATTTT. Protein product: CASSEAPSGGQPQHF. The genes are TRBV9 and TRBJ1-5; no reliable D call. The V end was cut by 3 bases, the J end by 6 bases, with 16 bases between. The CDR3 extends over 15 amino acids. Germline V CDR1 and CDR2: SGDLS, YYNGEE.

On this clone itself: At the DNA level, this CDR3 is encoded by other sequences in the same sample as well. This sequence joins TRBV7-2 and TRBJ1-3; D unclear. The CDR3 has 12 amino acids. The V and J ends lost 2 bases and 4 bases respectively, with 3 bases between them. Germline V lookup: CDR1 SGHTA, CDR2 FQGNSA. CDR3 DNA: TGTGCCAGCAGCTTAAGGGGAAACACCATATATTTT. Encoded protein: CASSLRGNTIYF.

This clone is a singleton in its sample. The V call is TRBV28, the J call TRBJ1-5; possible D gene TRBD1, 6 bases. Germline V gives CDR1 MDHEN, CDR2 SYDVKM. The length of the CDR3 is 14 residues. V shed 6 bases and J shed 10 bases, with 19 bases lying between them. CDR3 nucleotide sequence: TGTGCCAGCAGAAGGCGAGGGGGGATAGAACCCCAGCATTTT. Amino acids: CASRRRGGIEPQHF. Filled out from reference TRBV28 and TRBJ1-5, the complete variable domain reads DVKVTQSSRYLVKRTGEKVFLECVQDMDHENMFWYRQDPGLGLRLIYFSYDVKMKEKGDIPEGYSVSREKKERFSLILESASTNQTSMYLCASRRRGGIEPQHFGDGTRLSIL.

V gene TRBV20-1 combines with J gene TRBJ2-1; no clear D gene. This CDR3 comprises 11 residues. V was pared by 4 bases and J by 4 bases, with 5 bases between. Germline assignment: CDR1 DFQATT and CDR2 SNEGSKA (reference sequence). The CDR3 DNA sequence: TGCAGTGCTAAGGTTTACAATGAGCAGTTCTTC. It yields the protein CSAKVYNEQFF.

The genes are TRBV10-3 and TRBJ2-6, with TRBD1 matching over 8 bases. Germline V lookup: CDR1 ENHRY, CDR2 SYGVKD. J gave up 1 base and V 3 bases, and 14 bases lay outside the gene matches. The CDR3 has 20 amino acids. CDR3 coding DNA: TGTGCCATCAGTGACAGGGGGCACGTGACGCGGAGATCTGGGGCCAACGTCCTGACTTTC. Amino acids: CAISDRGHVTRRSGANVLTF.

This clone was seen a few times. The chain joins TRBV2 to TRBJ1-1, with 8 bases aligning to TRBD1. CDR3 length: 13 residues. Germline V gene sequence: CDR1 SNHLY, CDR2 FYNNEI. V was clipped by 7 bases and J by 1 base; unmatched bases: 2. CDR3 DNA: TGTGCCAGCAAGGGACAGGAGAACACTGAAGCTTTCTTT. Translation gives CASKGQENTEAFF.

The rearrangement uses TRBV18 and TRBJ2-2; the match to TRBD2 covers 11 bases. The CDR3 totals 19 residues. V was pared by 2 bases and J by 6 bases, with 14 bases of the junction left unmatched. The germline CDR1 and CDR2 sequences are KGHSH and LQKENI. The CDR3 bases are TGTGCCAGCTCACCAACTAGCGGGAGAATGCGCCGTCTTTCCGGGGAGCTGTTTTTT. It translates to CASSPTSGRMRRLSGELFF.

The J gene is TRBJ2-3, the V gene TRBV9, with D possibly being TRBD2 (6 bases). Germline lookup yields CDR1 SGDLS and CDR2 YYNGEE. V was clipped by 3 bases and J by 1 base, with 12 bases between them. CDR3 length equals 15 residues. CDR3 coding DNA: TGTGCCAGCAGCGAGACTAGTTCCGGCACAGATACGCAGTATTTT. This gives the protein CASSETSSGTDTQYF.

V is TRBV9 and J is TRBJ2-1; D remains ambiguous. Trimming took 4 bases from V and 11 from J, leaving 22 bases between them. Germline CDR1 SGDLS, CDR2 YYNGEE. The CDR3 consists of 15 residues. CDR3 in DNA: TGTGCCAGCAGCCCGCCCCCCTGGGTGGACGAGAAGCAGTTCTTC. Translation: CASSPPPWVDEKQFF.

J is TRBJ1-3 and V is TRBV19; D possibly corresponds to TRBD1 (6 bases). Trimming removed 7 bases at V and 0 bases at J, with 10 bases between. In germline, CDR1 is LNHDA, CDR2 SQIVND (reference sequence). CDR3 length: 14 residues. CDR3 coding DNA: TGTGCCAGTAAAGGACAGAGCTCTGGAAACACCATATATTTT. It specifies CASKGQSSGNTIYF.

V is TRBV29-1 and J is TRBJ2-2; possibly TRBD1 for D (6 bases). The CDR3 is 13 amino acids. The germline V and J ends were trimmed by 6 bases and 4 bases, with 12 bases remaining between them. Germline CDR1 is SQVTM and CDR2 is ANQGSEA. CDR3 coding DNA: TGCAGCGTCAACGAAGGGGGCACCGGGGAGCTGTTTTTT. It is translated as CSVNEGGTGELFF.

This clone appeared a single time. The chain uses TRBV19 and TRBJ1-5; weak D call: TRBD1 (5 bases). The CDR3 sequence is 16 residues long. CDR1 and CDR2 (germline): LNHDA, SQIVND (reference sequence). The V and J ends lost 9 bases and 4 bases respectively, with 22 bases between them. CDR3: CASKISRDQRNQPQHF. CDR3 in DNA: TGTGCCAGCAAGATCTCCCGGGACCAGCGAAATCAGCCCCAGCATTTT.

V is TRBV6-1 and J is TRBJ2-1; D gene uncertain. This CDR3 is 11 amino acids long. CDR1 MNHNS and CDR2 SASEGT come from the germline V gene. The V end was cut by 6 bases, the J end by 12 bases, with 12 bases between. CDR3 residues: CASRLVEAQFF. In nucleotides, the CDR3 is TGTGCCAGCAGGCTTGTCGAGGCGCAGTTCTTC.

The V gene is TRBV4-2, the J gene TRBJ1-3; maybe TRBD1 (6 bases). Germline CDR1 and CDR2: LGHNA and YNFKEQ. The CDR3 has 15 amino acids. Trimming took 6 bases from V and 3 from J, leaving 15 bases between them. In nucleotides, the CDR3 is TGTGCCAGCAGAGAAAGGGGGACGGGTGGAAACACCATATATTTT. Translation: CASRERGTGGNTIYF.

The rearrangement joins TRBV18 to TRBJ2-7; D is ambiguous. CDR1 and CDR2 from the germline V gene are KGHSH and LQKENI. This CDR3 is 13 amino acids long. Trimming left V 4 bases short and J 0 bases short, with 7 bases between. The CDR3 here is CASSLRLSYEQYF. DNA of the CDR3: TGTGCCAGCTCACTTAGACTCTCCTACGAGCAGTACTTC.

The rearrangement links TRBV6-1 to TRBJ2-1; D unclear. The CDR3 contains 12 residues. The V end lost 4 bases, the J end lost 10 bases, and 11 bases lay between the germline ends. CDR1 and CDR2 (germline): MNHNS, SASEGT. The CDR3 sequence: CASSVKTNEQFF. CDR3 coding DNA: TGTGCCAGCAGTGTAAAAACCAACGAGCAGTTCTTC.

The CDR3 reads CASSRQGPSYNSPLHF. As DNA, the CDR3 is TGTGCCAGCAGTCGACAGGGGCCATCCTATAATTCACCCCTCCACTTT. The V call is TRBV5-6, the J call TRBJ1-6; 8 bases align to TRBD1. Germline V CDR1 and CDR2: SGHDT, YYEEEE. The CDR3 totals 16 residues. After removal of 5 bases from V and 1 base from J, the junction contained 5 bases not matched to a gene.

This chain connects TRBV27 to TRBJ2-1; 7 positions agree with TRBD2. This CDR3 is 11 amino acids long. Germline values: CDR1 MNHEY, CDR2 SMNVEV (reference sequence). V shed 6 bases, J shed 9 bases, and the junction held 2 bases outside the gene matches. This CDR3 reads CASRWGGEQFF. CDR3 DNA sequence: TGTGCCAGCAGATGGGGGGGTGAGCAGTTCTTC.

CDR3 in DNA: TGTGCCAGCAGCTTAAGGGTTGTTTACGAGCAGTACTTC. This sequence encodes CASSLRVVYEQYF. The chain is built from TRBV7-8 and TRBJ2-7; no reliable D call. This CDR3 has 13 residues. Trimming removed 2 bases at V and 4 bases at J, with 9 bases between. Germline V gives CDR1 SGHVS, CDR2 FQNEAQ.

The chain joins TRBV6-1 to TRBJ2-1; 9 nucleotides line up with TRBD2. There are 14 residues in the CDR3. V was clipped by 7 bases and J by 4 bases; unmatched bases: 5. CDR1 is MNHNS and CDR2 is SASEGT in the germline V gene. The CDR3 region is CASTATSGYNEQFF. The DNA for the CDR3 is TGTGCCAGCACCGCGACTAGCGGTTACAATGAGCAGTTCTTC.

The gene calls are TRBV2 and TRBJ1-1; D not certain. The V and J ends lost 1 base and 5 bases respectively, with 8 bases between them. The V gene's germline CDR1 is SNHLY and CDR2 FYNNEI. The CDR3 has 13 residues. CDR3: CASSEGIKTEAFF. Here the CDR3 DNA reads TGTGCCAGCAGTGAAGGTATAAAGACTGAAGCTTTCTTT.

The rearrangement joins TRBV6-1 to TRBJ1-1; D is unclear. V was shortened by 6 bases and J by 3 bases, with 17 bases between the two germline ends. The CDR3 is 15 residues long. In germline, CDR1 is MNHNS, CDR2 SASEGT. This CDR3 reads CASSERSSADTEAFF. CDR3 DNA: TGTGCCAGCAGCGAACGCTCGTCTGCGGACACTGAAGCTTTCTTT.